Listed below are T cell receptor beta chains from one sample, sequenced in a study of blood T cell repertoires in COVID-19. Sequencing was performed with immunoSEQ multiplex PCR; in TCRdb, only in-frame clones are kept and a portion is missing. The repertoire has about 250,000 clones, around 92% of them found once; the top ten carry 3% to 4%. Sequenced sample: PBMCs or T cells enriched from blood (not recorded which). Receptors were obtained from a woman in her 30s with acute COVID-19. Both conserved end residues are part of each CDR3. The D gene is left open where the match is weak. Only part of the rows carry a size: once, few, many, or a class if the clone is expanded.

CDR3 protein: CASSLADRLYGYTF
CDR3 DNA: TGTGCCAGCAGTTTAGCGGACAGACTCTATGGCTACACCTTC
D gene: .
V gene: TRBV28
J gene: TRBJ1-2
clone size: once

CDR3 protein: CASSLAGTGGGYGYTF
CDR3 DNA: TGTGCCAGCAGCTTGGCCGGGACAGGGGGCGGCTATGGCTACACCTTC
D gene: TRBD1
V gene: TRBV5-6
J gene: TRBJ1-2
clone size: once

CDR3 protein: CASSSRLAGTDTQYF
CDR3 DNA: TGTGCCAGCAGCTCAAGACTAGCGGGGACAGATACGCAGTATTTT
D gene: TRBD2
V gene: TRBV11-2
J gene: TRBJ2-3
clone size: .

CDR3 protein: CASSYKDRGYGYTF
CDR3 DNA: TGTGCCAGCAGCTACAAAGACAGGGGCTATGGCTACACCTTC
D gene: TRBD1
V gene: TRBV5-4
J gene: TRBJ1-2
clone size: .

CDR3 protein: CASSIPGTGSSPLHF
CDR3 DNA: TGTGCCAGTAGCATCCCCGGGACAGGCAGCTCACCCCTCCACTTT
D gene: TRBD1
V gene: TRBV19
J gene: TRBJ1-6
clone size: .

CDR3 protein: CSVGGTRLAGDRPPLTGELFF
CDR3 DNA: TGCAGCGTTGGGGGCACGCGACTAGCGGGGGATCGCCCCCCCCTGACCGGGGAGCTGTTTTTT
D gene: TRBD2
V gene: TRBV29-1
J gene: TRBJ2-2
clone size: .

CDR3 protein: CASSDRGGPEQYF
CDR3 DNA: TGTGCCAGCAGTGACCGGGGGGGCCCCGAGCAGTACTTC
D gene: TRBD2
V gene: TRBV28
J gene: TRBJ2-7
clone size: once

CDR3 protein: CASSRGTVNEKLFF
CDR3 DNA: TGCGCCAGCAGCAGAGGGACAGTAAATGAAAAACTGTTTTTT
D gene: TRBD1
V gene: TRBV5-1
J gene: TRBJ1-4
clone size: few

CDR3 protein: CASSQEISGGAYNEQFF
CDR3 DNA: TGCGCCAGCAGCCAAGAAATTAGCGGGGGGGCCTACAATGAGCAGTTCTTC
D gene: TRBD2
V gene: TRBV4-1
J gene: TRBJ2-1
clone size: .

CDR3 protein: CAWRDMGGGAEQYF
CDR3 DNA: TGTGCCTGGAGGGATATGGGGGGGGGCGCCGAGCAGTACTTC
D gene: .
V gene: TRBV30
J gene: TRBJ2-7
clone size: .

CDR3 protein: CASSPGGQGINYGYTF
CDR3 DNA: TGCGCCAGCAGCCCCGGGGGGCAGGGAATTAACTATGGCTACACCTTC
D gene: .
V gene: TRBV10-1
J gene: TRBJ1-2
clone size: .

CDR3 protein: CASSQGRGSHGYTF
CDR3 DNA: TGCGCCAGCAGCCAAGGGAGGGGCAGCCACGGCTACACCTTC
D gene: .
V gene: TRBV4-1
J gene: TRBJ1-2
clone size: .

CDR3 protein: CASSDRQHTEAFF
CDR3 DNA: TGTGCCAGCTCGGACCGACAGCACACTGAAGCTTTCTTT
D gene: .
V gene: TRBV18
J gene: TRBJ1-1
clone size: once

CDR3 protein: CASRSLPLAGGPGGEQFF
CDR3 DNA: TGTGCCAGCAGGTCCCTCCCCCTAGCGGGGGGGCCCGGGGGGGAGCAGTTCTTC
D gene: TRBD2
V gene: TRBV27
J gene: TRBJ2-1
clone size: .

CDR3 protein: CASSFDNLATEAFF
CDR3 DNA: TGTGCCAGCAGCTTTGACAATTTGGCCACTGAAGCTTTCTTT
D gene: .
V gene: TRBV7-8
J gene: TRBJ1-1
clone size: .

CDR3 protein: CASSPHSGRGNTEAFF
CDR3 DNA: TGTGCCAGCAGCCCCCACTCGGGTCGAGGGAACACTGAAGCTTTCTTT
D gene: .
V gene: TRBV9
J gene: TRBJ1-1
clone size: .

CDR3 protein: CASLHSRGPMNTEAFF
CDR3 DNA: TGTGCCAGCCTCCATTCGCGGGGCCCCATGAACACTGAAGCTTTCTTT
D gene: .
V gene: TRBV19
J gene: TRBJ1-1
clone size: .

CDR3 protein: CASSPRSAGANVLTF
CDR3 DNA: TGTGCCAGCAGTCCGCGGAGCGCTGGGGCCAACGTCCTGACTTTC
D gene: .
V gene: TRBV27
J gene: TRBJ2-6
clone size: .

CDR3 protein: CASSISPYEQYF
CDR3 DNA: TGTGCCAGCAGTATCTCCCCCTACGAGCAGTACTTC
D gene: .
V gene: TRBV12-3/TRBV12-4
J gene: TRBJ2-7
clone size: .

CDR3 protein: CASSLDRGDQPQHF
CDR3 DNA: TGTGCCAGCAGCTTGGACAGGGGGGATCAGCCCCAGCATTTT
D gene: TRBD1
V gene: TRBV5-4
J gene: TRBJ1-5
clone size: .

CDR3 protein: CASSFLAGGRNEQFF
CDR3 DNA: TGTGCCAGCAGCTTTCTAGCGGGGGGGCGCAATGAGCAGTTCTTC
D gene: TRBD2
V gene: TRBV5-4
J gene: TRBJ2-1
clone size: .

CDR3 protein: CASRTLQSPLHF
CDR3 DNA: TGTGCCAGCAGAACGTTGCAGTCACCCCTCCACTTT
D gene: .
V gene: TRBV6-5
J gene: TRBJ1-6
clone size: .

CDR3 protein: CASSRAGLGTYNEQFF
CDR3 DNA: TGTGCCAGCAGCCGGGCGGGACTAGGGACCTACAATGAGCAGTTCTTC
D gene: TRBD2
V gene: TRBV4-2
J gene: TRBJ2-1
clone size: .

CDR3 protein: CASSAAGDNSPLHF
CDR3 DNA: TGCGCCAGCAGCGCAGCCGGAGACAATTCACCCCTCCACTTT
D gene: .
V gene: TRBV10-1
J gene: TRBJ1-6
clone size: .

CDR3 protein: CASSSGFSGNTIYF
CDR3 DNA: TGTGCCAGCAGTTCCGGGTTCTCTGGAAACACCATATATTTT
D gene: .
V gene: TRBV6-5
J gene: TRBJ1-3
clone size: few

CDR3 protein: CASSVFLDYGYTF
CDR3 DNA: TGTGCCAGTAGTGTGTTTCTAGACTATGGCTACACCTTC
D gene: .
V gene: TRBV19
J gene: TRBJ1-2
clone size: .